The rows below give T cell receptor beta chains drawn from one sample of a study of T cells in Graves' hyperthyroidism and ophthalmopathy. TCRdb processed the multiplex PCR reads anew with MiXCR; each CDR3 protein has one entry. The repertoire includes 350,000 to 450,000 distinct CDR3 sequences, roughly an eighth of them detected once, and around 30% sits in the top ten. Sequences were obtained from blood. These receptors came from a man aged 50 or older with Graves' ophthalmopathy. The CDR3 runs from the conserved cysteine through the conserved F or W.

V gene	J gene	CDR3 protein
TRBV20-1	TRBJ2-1	CSALTGVGGRVLNEQFF
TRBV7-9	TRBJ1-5	CASRSMGDQPQHF
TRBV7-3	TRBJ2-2	CASSLISGSSAGELSF
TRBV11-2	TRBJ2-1	CASSLGWSYNEQFF
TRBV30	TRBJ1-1	CAWSDWQGEAFF
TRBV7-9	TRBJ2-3	CASSPGRGEYTQYF
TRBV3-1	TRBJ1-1	CASSPLHRGGTEAFF
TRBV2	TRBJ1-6	CATGLGVTSSPLHF
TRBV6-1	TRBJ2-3	CASSEFASTDTQYF
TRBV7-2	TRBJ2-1	CASSKHLAGGTPSYNEQFF
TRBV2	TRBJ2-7	CASSVFTRTYEQYF
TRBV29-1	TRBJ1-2	CSVEGQNYGYTF
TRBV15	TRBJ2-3	CATSRDRGTDTQYF
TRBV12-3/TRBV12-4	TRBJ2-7	CASSTGGGFEQYF
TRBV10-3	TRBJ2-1	CAISESRLAGVGNEQFF
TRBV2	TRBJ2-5	CASSALTAVQETQYF
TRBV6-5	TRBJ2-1	CASSLYRGGEQFF
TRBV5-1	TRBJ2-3	CASSLGWERDSDTQYF
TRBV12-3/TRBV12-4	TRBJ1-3	CASRPLDRAGNTIYF
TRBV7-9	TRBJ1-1	CASSSQGWVTEAFF
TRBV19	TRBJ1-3	CASRVGTGLGNTIYF
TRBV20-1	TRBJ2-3	CSARDQRAVRDTQYF
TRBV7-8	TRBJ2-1	CASSLDRPGLAGRHRSYNEQFF
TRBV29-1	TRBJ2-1	CSVRDGLNNGQFF
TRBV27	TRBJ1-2	CASSLGRGGNIYGYTF
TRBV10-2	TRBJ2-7	CASKGTYEQYF
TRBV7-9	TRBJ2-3	CASSDTSGRFTQYF
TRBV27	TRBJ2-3	CASSLYRSEGDTQYF
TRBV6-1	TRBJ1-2	CASSEAGSNYGYTF
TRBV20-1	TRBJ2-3	CSARDVMGGAADTQYF
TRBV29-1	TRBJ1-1	CSVEARLFTEAFF
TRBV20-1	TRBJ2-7	CSALDRVGLYEQYF
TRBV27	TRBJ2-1	CASSLSASNNEQFF
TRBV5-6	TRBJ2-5	CASSRTLAGGEGTQYF
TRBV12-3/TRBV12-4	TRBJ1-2	CASSALGTGKFGYTF
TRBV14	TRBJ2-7	CASSQGGPPYEQYF
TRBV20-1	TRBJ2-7	CSASPPGSYEQYF
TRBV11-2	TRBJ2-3	CASSLDRGPGDTQYF
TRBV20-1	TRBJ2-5	CSARDRPRLSLAGGRGGETQYF
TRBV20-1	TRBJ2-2	CSARDGTEHTGELFF
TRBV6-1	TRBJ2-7	CASSEVLYEQYF
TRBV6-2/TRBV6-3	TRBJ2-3	CASSPRGADTQYF
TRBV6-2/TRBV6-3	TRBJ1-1	CASSWTLSTEAFF
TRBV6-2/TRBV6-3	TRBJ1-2	CASFKLVHYGYTF
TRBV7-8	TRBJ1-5	CASSLDRGGNQPQHF
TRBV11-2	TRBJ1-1	CASSQDWPGTGTEAFF
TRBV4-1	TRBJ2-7	CASSQLSGSSYEQYF
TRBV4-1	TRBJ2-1	CASSQVFASGSGNNEQFF
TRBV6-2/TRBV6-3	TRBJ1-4	CARLPGGANEKLFF
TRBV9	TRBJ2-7	CASSVHTTRSDEQYF